Listed below are T cell receptor beta chains from one sample, sequenced in a study of control samples from healthy donors and cancer patients. TCRdb's copy holds only in-frame clones and misses some; the assay was immunoSEQ multiplex PCR. Here the sample spans 55,000 to 85,000 clones, 87% being singletons. The sequenced material came from PBMCs. These receptors were taken from a woman in her fifties or sixties with head and neck cancer. Each CDR3 is given with its conserved first and last residue. The D gene is left open where the match is weak. Expanded clones are given a class, and other clones once, few, many or no size at all.

DNA	CDR3	size	J	D	V
TGTGCCACCAGCGCCCAGGAGGGTTTGATCGAAAAACTGTTTTTT	CATSAQEGLIEKLFF	NA	TRBJ1-4	NA	TRBV15
TGTGCCACCAGCAGGGTACCCTATCAGCCCCAGCATTTT	CATSRVPYQPQHF	NA	TRBJ1-5	NA	TRBV15
TGTGCCAGCAGCTTAAAGGGACAGGGGAGGGTTAGCACTGAAGCTTTCTTT	CASSLKGQGRVSTEAFF	once	TRBJ1-1	TRBD1	TRBV13
TGCGCCAGCAGCCAAGGAATTTCCGGCGTGAATGAAAAACTGTTTTTT	CASSQGISGVNEKLFF	NA	TRBJ1-4	NA	TRBV4-1
TGTGCCAGCAGCTCCCGGGGGCTCTATAATTCACCCCTCCACTTT	CASSSRGLYNSPLHF	NA	TRBJ1-6	NA	TRBV7-2
TGTGCCAGCAGCCCAAGGGGCTGGGCCTGGGGGGCTGAAGCTTTCTTT	CASSPRGWAWGAEAFF	NA	TRBJ1-1	NA	TRBV3-1/TRBV3-2
TGTGCCAGCAGCTTAGGAAGGGTTGCTGAAGCTTTCTTT	CASSLGRVAEAFF	once	TRBJ1-1	NA	TRBV7-8
TGTGCCAGCAGCCCTAACGACAGGGGGAGGGAAAAACTGTTTTTT	CASSPNDRGREKLFF	NA	TRBJ1-4	TRBD1	TRBV5-5
TGTGCCAGTAATGAAGGGACAGGGGCGGGCGAGCAGTACTTC	CASNEGTGAGEQYF	NA	TRBJ2-7	TRBD1	TRBV19
TGTGCCAGCAGTTTAGGAGGGACAGGGACCGGGGAGCTGTTTTTT	CASSLGGTGTGELFF	NA	TRBJ2-2	TRBD1	TRBV7-2
TGTGCCAGCAGCTTGTTTGGGGGCTTTGGAGATCAGCCCCAGCATTTT	CASSLFGGFGDQPQHF	NA	TRBJ1-5	NA	TRBV5-8
TGCAGCGTTATTTCCCCCCTGAACACTGAAGCTTTCTTT	CSVISPLNTEAFF	NA	TRBJ1-1	NA	TRBV29-1
TGTGCCAGCTCACCGGCGGGTAACCAGCCCCAGCATTTT	CASSPAGNQPQHF	NA	TRBJ1-5	NA	TRBV18
TGTGCCAGCAGTTCCCGGGTAGGGGCAGGAGAGACCCAGTACTTC	CASSSRVGAGETQYF	few	TRBJ2-5	NA	TRBV28
TGTGCCAGCAGCTTAGGGACAGGGGACGAAAAACTGTTTTTT	CASSLGTGDEKLFF	NA	TRBJ1-4	TRBD1	TRBV5-5
TGTGCCAGCAGTGAATCGGGAGTCTCACCCCTCCACTTT	CASSESGVSPLHF	NA	TRBJ1-6	NA	TRBV6-1
TGCGCCAGCAGGCGGACAGGGAACCAAGAGACCCAGTACTTC	CASRRTGNQETQYF	NA	TRBJ2-5	TRBD1	TRBV5-1
TGTGCCAGCAGTTTAAGGACAGCAGGCTACGAGCAGTACTTC	CASSLRTAGYEQYF	NA	TRBJ2-7	NA	TRBV27
TGTGCCAGCAGCTTCGGGGATACGCAGTATTTT	CASSFGDTQYF	once	TRBJ2-3	NA	TRBV6-2/TRBV6-3
TGTGCCAGCAGTCCCTGGCGGGACAGGGGAAATGAGCAGTTCTTC	CASSPWRDRGNEQFF	NA	TRBJ2-1	TRBD1	TRBV6-5
TGTGCCAGCAGCTTAAGGTCCCAGACAGGGCCCAACGAGCAGTACTTC	CASSLRSQTGPNEQYF	NA	TRBJ2-7	TRBD1	TRBV7-8
TGTGCCAGCAGCTCGAAGGGAGGGAGGGGAGCCTCGCACACTGAAGCTTTCTTT	CASSSKGGRGASHTEAFF	NA	TRBJ1-1	NA	TRBV5-4
TGCGCCAGCAGCTTGGGAACTAGCGGGGGGGCCCGAGAGACCCAGTACTTC	CASSLGTSGGARETQYF	NA	TRBJ2-5	TRBD2	TRBV5-1
TGTGCCAGCAGCTTGGGGCGGCGGGTCGAGCAGTACTTC	CASSLGRRVEQYF	NA	TRBJ2-7	NA	TRBV5-5
TGTGCCAGCAGTTTGACGGGATATGAGCAGTTCTTC	CASSLTGYEQFF	NA	TRBJ2-1	NA	TRBV12-3/TRBV12-4
TGTGCCAGCAGCTCAACCAGCTCCTACAATGAGCAGTTCTTC	CASSSTSSYNEQFF	NA	TRBJ2-1	NA	TRBV7-3